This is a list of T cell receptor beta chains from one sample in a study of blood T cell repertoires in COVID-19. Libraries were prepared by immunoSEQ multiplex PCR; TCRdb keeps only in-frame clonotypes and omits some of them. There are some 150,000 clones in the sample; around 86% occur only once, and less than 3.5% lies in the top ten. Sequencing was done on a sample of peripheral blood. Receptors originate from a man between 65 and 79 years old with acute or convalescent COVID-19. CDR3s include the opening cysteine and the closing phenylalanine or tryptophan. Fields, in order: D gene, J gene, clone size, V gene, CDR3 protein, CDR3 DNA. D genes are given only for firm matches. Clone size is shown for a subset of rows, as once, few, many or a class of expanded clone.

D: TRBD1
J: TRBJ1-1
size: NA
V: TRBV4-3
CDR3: CASSQGDRDAAFF
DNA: TGCGCCAGCAGCCAAGGAGACAGGGACGCTGCTTTCTTT

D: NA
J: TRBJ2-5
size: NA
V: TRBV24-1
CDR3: CATSQVAEETQYF
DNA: TGTGCCACCAGCCAAGTAGCGGAAGAGACCCAGTACTTC

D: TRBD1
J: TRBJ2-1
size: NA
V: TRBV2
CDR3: CASSSDRGSNNEQFF
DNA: TGTGCCAGCAGTTCGGACAGGGGATCCAACAATGAGCAGTTCTTC

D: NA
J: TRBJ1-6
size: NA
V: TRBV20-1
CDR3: CSASVQAISYNSPLHF
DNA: TGCAGTGCTAGTGTTCAGGCAATCTCCTATAATTCACCCCTCCACTTT

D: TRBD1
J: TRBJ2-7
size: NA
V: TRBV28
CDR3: CASIPGTAYEQYF
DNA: TGTGCCAGCATTCCCGGGACAGCCTACGAGCAGTACTTC

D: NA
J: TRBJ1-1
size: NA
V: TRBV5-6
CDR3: CASSRTSGGNTEAFF
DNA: TGTGCCAGCAGCAGAACCTCCGGGGGTAACACTGAAGCTTTCTTT

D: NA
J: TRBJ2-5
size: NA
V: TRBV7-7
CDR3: CASSSQGLETQYF
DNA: TGTGCTAGCAGCTCACAGGGCCTCGAGACCCAGTACTTC

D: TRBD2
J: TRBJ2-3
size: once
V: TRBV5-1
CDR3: CASSLEAGETDTQYF
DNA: TGCGCCAGCAGCTTGGAAGCGGGAGAGACAGATACGCAGTATTTT

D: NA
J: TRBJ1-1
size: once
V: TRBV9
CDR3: CASSVRAMNTEAFF
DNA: TGTGCCAGCAGCGTAAGAGCGATGAACACTGAAGCTTTCTTT

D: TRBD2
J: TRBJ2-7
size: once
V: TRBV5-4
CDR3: CASSFTSGRAGEQYF
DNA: TGTGCCAGCAGCTTTACTAGCGGGAGGGCCGGAGAGCAGTACTTC

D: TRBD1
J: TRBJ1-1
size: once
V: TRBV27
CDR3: CASSLWGTGRGTEAFF
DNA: TGTGCCAGCAGTTTATGGGGGACAGGGCGAGGGACTGAAGCTTTCTTT

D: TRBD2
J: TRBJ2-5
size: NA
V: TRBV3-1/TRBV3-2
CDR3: CASSHQAGGQETQYF
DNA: TGTGCCAGCAGCCACCAAGCGGGGGGCCAAGAGACCCAGTACTTC

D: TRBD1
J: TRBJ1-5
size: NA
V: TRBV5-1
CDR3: CASSTGGGNQPQHF
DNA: TGCGCCAGCAGCACAGGGGGCGGCAATCAGCCCCAGCATTTT

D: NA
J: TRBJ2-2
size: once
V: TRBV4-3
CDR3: CASSQDRGAPGELFF
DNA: TGCGCCAGCAGCCAAGATCGGGGGGCGCCCGGGGAGCTGTTTTTT

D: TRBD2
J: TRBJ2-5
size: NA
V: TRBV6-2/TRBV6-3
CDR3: CASSKLAGEETQYF
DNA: TGTGCCAGCAGTAAACTAGCGGGAGAAGAGACCCAGTACTTC

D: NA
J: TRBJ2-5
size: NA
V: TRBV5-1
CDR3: CASSTLGASGQETQYF
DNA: TGCGCCAGCAGCACCTTGGGGGCTAGCGGTCAAGAGACCCAGTACTTC

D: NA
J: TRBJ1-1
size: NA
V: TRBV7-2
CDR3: CASSDPGALNTEAFF
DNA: TGTGCCAGCAGCGACCCAGGGGCGCTGAACACTGAAGCTTTCTTT

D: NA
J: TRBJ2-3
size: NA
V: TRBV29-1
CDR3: CSVGVAGTDTQYF
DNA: TGCAGCGTTGGTGTGGCAGGGACAGATACGCAGTATTTT

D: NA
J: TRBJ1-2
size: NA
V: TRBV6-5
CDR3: CASSYTGNGYTF
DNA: TGTGCCAGCAGTTACACAGGGAATGGCTACACCTTC

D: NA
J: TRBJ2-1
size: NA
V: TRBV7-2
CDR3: CASTVRGQGINNEQFF
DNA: TGTGCCAGCACCGTACGCGGGCAGGGGATTAACAATGAGCAGTTCTTC

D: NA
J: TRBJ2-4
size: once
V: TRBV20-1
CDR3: CSASLTAQGIQYF
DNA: TGCAGTGCTAGTTTAACGGCGCAGGGCATTCAGTACTTC

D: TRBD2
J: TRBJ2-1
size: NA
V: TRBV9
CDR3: CASSGLAGGFLYREQFF
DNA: TGTGCCAGCAGCGGGCTAGCGGGAGGGTTCTTGTATCGTGAGCAGTTCTTC

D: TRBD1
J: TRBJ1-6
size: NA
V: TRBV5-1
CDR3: CASSYRDRGSSPLHF
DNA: TGCGCCAGCAGCTACCGGGACAGGGGCAGTTCACCCCTCCACTTT

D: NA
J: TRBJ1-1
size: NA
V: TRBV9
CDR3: CASSVAGEVGTEAFF
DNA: TGTGCCAGCAGCGTAGCGGGGGAAGTCGGCACTGAAGCTTTCTTT

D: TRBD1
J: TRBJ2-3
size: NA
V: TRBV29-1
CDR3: CSITGGTDTQYF
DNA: TGCAGCATTACAGGGGGCACAGATACGCAGTATTTT

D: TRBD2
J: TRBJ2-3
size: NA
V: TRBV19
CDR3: CASSTGGRGTDTQYF
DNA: TGTGCCAGTAGTACGGGCGGGAGGGGCACAGATACGCAGTATTTT

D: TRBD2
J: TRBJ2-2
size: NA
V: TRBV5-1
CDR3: CASSLATLSGTQLFF
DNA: TGCGCCAGCAGCTTGGCCACTCTTAGCGGGACCCAGCTGTTTTTT

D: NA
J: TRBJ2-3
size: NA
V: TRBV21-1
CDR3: CASSSWGDPYF
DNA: TGTGCCAGCAGCTCATGGGGGGATCCGTATTTT

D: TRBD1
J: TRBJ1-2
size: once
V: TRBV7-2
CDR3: CASSLGGQETYGYTF
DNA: TGTGCCAGCAGCTTAGGTGGACAGGAGACTTATGGCTACACCTTC

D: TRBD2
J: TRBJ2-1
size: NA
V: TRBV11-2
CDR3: CASSYIAGGYNEQFF
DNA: TGTGCCAGCAGTTATATAGCGGGAGGGTACAATGAGCAGTTCTTC

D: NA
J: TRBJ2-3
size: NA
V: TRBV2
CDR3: CATKSPGEIVDTQYF
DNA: TGTGCCACCAAGTCCCCGGGAGAGATAGTAGATACGCAGTATTTT

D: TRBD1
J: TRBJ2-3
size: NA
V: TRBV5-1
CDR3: CASSLGDRASDTQYF
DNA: TGCGCCAGCAGCTTGGGGGACAGGGCCTCAGATACGCAGTATTTT

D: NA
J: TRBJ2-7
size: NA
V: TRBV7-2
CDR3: CASSFSGGRDDEQYF
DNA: TGTGCCAGCAGCTTTTCCGGGGGGCGGGATGACGAGCAGTACTTC

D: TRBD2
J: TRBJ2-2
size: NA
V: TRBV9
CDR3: CASSARLAGDPEELFF
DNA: TGTGCCAGCAGTGCCAGACTAGCGGGGGATCCTGAGGAGCTGTTTTTT

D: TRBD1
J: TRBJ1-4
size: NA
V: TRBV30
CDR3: CAWSLRDRGGEKLFF
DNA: TGTGCCTGGAGTCTCCGGGACAGGGGAGGTGAAAAACTGTTTTTT

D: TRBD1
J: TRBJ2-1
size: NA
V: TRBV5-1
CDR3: CASSPRTGEVYNEQFF
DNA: TGCGCCAGCAGTCCCCGGACAGGGGAAGTCTACAATGAGCAGTTCTTC

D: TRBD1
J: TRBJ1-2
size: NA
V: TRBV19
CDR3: CASSIPREQGAQGYTF
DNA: TGTGCCAGTAGTATTCCACGTGAACAGGGGGCGCAGGGCTACACCTTC

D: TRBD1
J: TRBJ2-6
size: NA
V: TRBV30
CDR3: CAWIRDRLSFGGANVLTF
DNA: TGTGCCTGGATTAGGGACAGACTCTCCTTTGGTGGGGCCAACGTCCTGACTTTC

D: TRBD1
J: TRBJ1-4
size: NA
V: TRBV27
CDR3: CASGPWDSGEKLFF
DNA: TGTGCCAGCGGACCCTGGGACAGTGGAGAAAAACTGTTTTTT

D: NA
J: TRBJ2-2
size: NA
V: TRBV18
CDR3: CASSQRQAPDTGELFF
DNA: TGTGCCAGCTCGCAGAGACAGGCCCCCGACACCGGGGAGCTGTTTTTT

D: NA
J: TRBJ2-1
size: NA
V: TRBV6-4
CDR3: CASSDSRAGASYNEQFF
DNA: TGTGCCAGCAGTGACTCGAGGGCGGGGGCAAGCTACAATGAGCAGTTCTTC

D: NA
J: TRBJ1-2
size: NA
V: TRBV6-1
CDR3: CASSEGWGTQRDYGYTF
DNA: TGTGCCAGCAGTGAAGGATGGGGGACACAACGAGACTATGGCTACACCTTC

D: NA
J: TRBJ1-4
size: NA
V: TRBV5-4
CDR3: CASSLGGGRTPPNEKLFF
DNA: TGTGCCAGCAGCCTAGGGGGGGGGCGGACTCCGCCTAATGAAAAACTGTTTTTT

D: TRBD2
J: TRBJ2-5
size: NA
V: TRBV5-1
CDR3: CASSLGAISGSLAQYF
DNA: TGCGCCAGCAGCTTGGGTGCCATAAGCGGGAGCTTGGCCCAGTACTTC

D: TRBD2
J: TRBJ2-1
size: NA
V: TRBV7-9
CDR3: CASSRGLAANEQFF
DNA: TGTGCCAGCAGTAGAGGACTAGCGGCCAATGAGCAGTTCTTC